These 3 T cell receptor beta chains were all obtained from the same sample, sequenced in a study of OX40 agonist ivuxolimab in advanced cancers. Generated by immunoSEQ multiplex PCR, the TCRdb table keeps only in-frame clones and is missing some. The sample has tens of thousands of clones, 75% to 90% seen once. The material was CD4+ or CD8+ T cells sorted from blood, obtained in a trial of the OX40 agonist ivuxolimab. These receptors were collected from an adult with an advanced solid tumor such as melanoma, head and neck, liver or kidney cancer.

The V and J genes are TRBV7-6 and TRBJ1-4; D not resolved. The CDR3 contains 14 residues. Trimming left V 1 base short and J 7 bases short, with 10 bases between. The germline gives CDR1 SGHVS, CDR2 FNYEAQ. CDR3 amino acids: CASSLESWGEKLFF. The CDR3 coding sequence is TGTGCCAGCAGCTTAGAGTCTTGGGGTGAAAAACTGTTTTTT.

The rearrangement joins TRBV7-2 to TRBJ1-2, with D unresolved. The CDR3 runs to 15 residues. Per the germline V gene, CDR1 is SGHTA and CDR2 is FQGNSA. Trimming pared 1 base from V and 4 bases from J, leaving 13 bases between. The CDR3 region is CASSLGGGPIYGYTF. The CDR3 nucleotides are TGTGCCAGCAGCTTAGGTGGAGGGCCTATCTATGGCTACACCTTC.

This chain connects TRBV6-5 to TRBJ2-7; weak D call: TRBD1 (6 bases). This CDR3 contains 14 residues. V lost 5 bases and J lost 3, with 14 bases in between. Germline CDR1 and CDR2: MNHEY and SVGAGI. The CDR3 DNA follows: TGTGCCAGCAGTCAAACACGGACAGACTACGAGCAGTACTTC. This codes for CASSQTRTDYEQYF.